These T cell receptor beta chains were read from a single sample in a study of blood T cell repertoires in COVID-19. Measured with immunoSEQ multiplex PCR; TCRdb has only the in-frame clones, and not every one. The table records 250,000 to 300,000 clones, about 85% of them present only once. The source material was peripheral blood. These receptors were taken from a man aged 18-30 years with active or convalescent COVID-19. The CDR3 runs from the conserved cysteine through the conserved F or W. A D gene is named only where the DNA matches it firmly. Expanded clones are given a class, and other clones once, few, many or no size at all.

v_gene: TRBV7-6; d_gene: TRBD1; j_gene: TRBJ2-7; abundance: once; CDR3aa: CASSPRDRVYEQYF; CDR3nt: TGTGCCAGCAGCCCCAGGGACAGGGTCTACGAGCAGTACTTC
v_gene: TRBV4-3; d_gene: .; j_gene: TRBJ1-5; abundance: .; CDR3aa: CASSQDRSGFDQPQHF; CDR3nt: TGCGCCAGCAGCCAAGATCGAAGCGGGTTTGATCAGCCCCAGCATTTT
v_gene: TRBV13; d_gene: TRBD1; j_gene: TRBJ2-6; abundance: .; CDR3aa: CASSTGRGSGANVLTF; CDR3nt: TGTGCCAGCAGCACAGGCAGGGGGTCTGGGGCCAACGTCCTGACTTTC
v_gene: TRBV6-2/TRBV6-3; d_gene: .; j_gene: TRBJ1-4; abundance: .; CDR3aa: CASSRRGANEKLFF; CDR3nt: TGTGCCAGCAGTCGACGAGGAGCTAATGAAAAACTGTTTTTT
v_gene: TRBV11-2; d_gene: .; j_gene: TRBJ1-4; abundance: .; CDR3aa: CASSQDRKLFF; CDR3nt: TGTGCCAGCAGCCAGGACAGAAAACTGTTTTTT
v_gene: TRBV13; d_gene: TRBD2; j_gene: TRBJ2-3; abundance: .; CDR3aa: CASSPPAGGDTQYF; CDR3nt: TGTGCCAGCAGCCCCCCAGCGGGGGGGGATACGCAGTATTTT
v_gene: TRBV5-1; d_gene: .; j_gene: TRBJ2-2; abundance: .; CDR3aa: CASSLVITGNTGELFF; CDR3nt: TGCGCCAGCAGCTTGGTGATCACTGGGAACACCGGGGAGCTGTTTTTT
v_gene: TRBV6-5; d_gene: TRBD1; j_gene: TRBJ1-5; abundance: .; CDR3aa: CASRRTGDLMEPQHF; CDR3nt: TGTGCCAGCAGGAGGACAGGGGATCTCATGGAGCCCCAGCATTTT
v_gene: TRBV28; d_gene: TRBD2; j_gene: TRBJ2-1; abundance: .; CDR3aa: CASSTGTSGGMGEQFF; CDR3nt: TGTGCCAGCAGTACCGGGACTAGCGGGGGGATGGGTGAGCAGTTCTTC
v_gene: TRBV19; d_gene: .; j_gene: TRBJ1-5; abundance: .; CDR3aa: CASSVTGGNQPQHF; CDR3nt: TGTGCCAGTAGTGTGACAGGAGGTAATCAGCCCCAGCATTTT
v_gene: TRBV5-1; d_gene: .; j_gene: TRBJ2-7; abundance: .; CDR3aa: CASNLGPGTYEQYF; CDR3nt: TGCGCCAGCAACCTCGGCCCGGGGACCTACGAGCAGTACTTC
v_gene: TRBV7-2; d_gene: .; j_gene: TRBJ2-3; abundance: .; CDR3aa: CASGGARGDTQYF; CDR3nt: TGTGCCAGTGGGGGGGCCCGGGGAGATACGCAGTATTTT
v_gene: TRBV10-1; d_gene: .; j_gene: TRBJ2-2; abundance: .; CDR3aa: CASSDGGTGELFF; CDR3nt: TGCGCCAGCAGTGACGGTGGCACCGGGGAGCTGTTTTTT
v_gene: TRBV7-7; d_gene: TRBD1; j_gene: TRBJ2-5; abundance: .; CDR3aa: CASSLGAGGGETQYF; CDR3nt: TGTGCCAGCAGCCTAGGGGCAGGGGGCGGGGAGACCCAGTACTTC
v_gene: TRBV5-1; d_gene: TRBD1; j_gene: TRBJ1-5; abundance: .; CDR3aa: CASSPATGVNQPQHF; CDR3nt: TGCGCCAGCAGCCCAGCTACAGGGGTCAATCAGCCCCAGCATTTT
v_gene: TRBV5-1; d_gene: .; j_gene: TRBJ2-4; abundance: .; CDR3aa: CASSAPDPGHIKGDIQYF; CDR3nt: TGCGCCAGCAGCGCTCCTGACCCGGGACATATAAAAGGGGACATTCAGTACTTC
v_gene: TRBV19; d_gene: TRBD1; j_gene: TRBJ2-1; abundance: once; CDR3aa: CASSSQGAYNEQFF; CDR3nt: TGTGCCAGTAGTAGTCAGGGGGCCTACAATGAGCAGTTCTTC
v_gene: TRBV11-2; d_gene: .; j_gene: TRBJ2-1; abundance: .; CDR3aa: CASGWQANEQFF; CDR3nt: TGTGCCAGCGGATGGCAGGCCAATGAGCAGTTCTTC
v_gene: TRBV24-1; d_gene: .; j_gene: TRBJ2-3; abundance: .; CDR3aa: CATSDPVLDTQYF; CDR3nt: TGTGCCACCAGTGATCCGGTCCTAGATACGCAGTATTTT
v_gene: TRBV9; d_gene: .; j_gene: TRBJ2-4; abundance: once; CDR3aa: CASSVSRDNVAKNIQYF; CDR3nt: TGTGCCAGCAGCGTGAGTCGGGACAATGTAGCCAAAAACATTCAGTACTTC
v_gene: TRBV5-5; d_gene: .; j_gene: TRBJ2-5; abundance: .; CDR3aa: CASSLYFQGGETQYF; CDR3nt: TGTGCCAGCAGCTTGTACTTCCAGGGGGGAGAGACCCAGTACTTC
v_gene: TRBV7-2; d_gene: .; j_gene: TRBJ1-2; abundance: .; CDR3aa: CASSSNPVGGYTF; CDR3nt: TGTGCCAGCAGCTCAAACCCCGTCGGTGGCTACACCTTC
v_gene: TRBV6-5; d_gene: .; j_gene: TRBJ1-6; abundance: .; CDR3aa: CASYRAYNSPLHF; CDR3nt: TGTGCCAGTTACAGGGCCTATAATTCACCCCTCCACTTT
v_gene: TRBV5-1; d_gene: .; j_gene: TRBJ2-3; abundance: .; CDR3aa: CASSTGGATDTQYF; CDR3nt: TGCGCCAGCAGTACGGGCGGGGCCACAGATACGCAGTATTTT
v_gene: TRBV19; d_gene: .; j_gene: TRBJ1-4; abundance: once; CDR3aa: CASGSGRLSEKLFF; CDR3nt: TGTGCCAGTGGCTCAGGGAGGCTGAGTGAAAAACTGTTTTTT
v_gene: TRBV2; d_gene: .; j_gene: TRBJ1-2; abundance: few; CDR3aa: CASRGDNYGYTF; CDR3nt: TGTGCCAGCAGGGGAGACAACTATGGCTACACCTTC
v_gene: TRBV6-5; d_gene: TRBD1; j_gene: TRBJ2-2; abundance: few; CDR3aa: CASRPGTGGSGELFF; CDR3nt: TGTGCCAGCAGACCCGGGACAGGGGGCTCCGGGGAGCTGTTTTTT
v_gene: TRBV12-3/TRBV12-4; d_gene: .; j_gene: TRBJ1-4; abundance: .; CDR3aa: CASSPGGNEKLFF; CDR3nt: TGTGCCAGCAGTCCTGGGGGCAATGAAAAACTGTTTTTT
v_gene: TRBV4-3; d_gene: .; j_gene: TRBJ2-3; abundance: once; CDR3aa: CASSQDRGPGSTLDTQYF; CDR3nt: TGCGCCAGCAGCCAAGATCGGGGTCCGGGTTCCACCCTGGATACGCAGTATTTT
v_gene: TRBV9; d_gene: TRBD1; j_gene: TRBJ2-5; abundance: once; CDR3aa: CASSAGGQQETQYF; CDR3nt: TGTGCCAGCAGCGCTGGGGGACAGCAAGAGACCCAGTACTTC
v_gene: TRBV9; d_gene: .; j_gene: TRBJ2-5; abundance: .; CDR3aa: CASSVRLGSETQYF; CDR3nt: TGTGCCAGCAGCGTCCGACTAGGATCCGAGACCCAGTACTTC
v_gene: TRBV6-5; d_gene: .; j_gene: TRBJ1-1; abundance: .; CDR3aa: CASSYSTGSNAEAFF; CDR3nt: TGTGCCAGCAGTTACTCAACAGGGTCGAACGCTGAAGCTTTCTTT